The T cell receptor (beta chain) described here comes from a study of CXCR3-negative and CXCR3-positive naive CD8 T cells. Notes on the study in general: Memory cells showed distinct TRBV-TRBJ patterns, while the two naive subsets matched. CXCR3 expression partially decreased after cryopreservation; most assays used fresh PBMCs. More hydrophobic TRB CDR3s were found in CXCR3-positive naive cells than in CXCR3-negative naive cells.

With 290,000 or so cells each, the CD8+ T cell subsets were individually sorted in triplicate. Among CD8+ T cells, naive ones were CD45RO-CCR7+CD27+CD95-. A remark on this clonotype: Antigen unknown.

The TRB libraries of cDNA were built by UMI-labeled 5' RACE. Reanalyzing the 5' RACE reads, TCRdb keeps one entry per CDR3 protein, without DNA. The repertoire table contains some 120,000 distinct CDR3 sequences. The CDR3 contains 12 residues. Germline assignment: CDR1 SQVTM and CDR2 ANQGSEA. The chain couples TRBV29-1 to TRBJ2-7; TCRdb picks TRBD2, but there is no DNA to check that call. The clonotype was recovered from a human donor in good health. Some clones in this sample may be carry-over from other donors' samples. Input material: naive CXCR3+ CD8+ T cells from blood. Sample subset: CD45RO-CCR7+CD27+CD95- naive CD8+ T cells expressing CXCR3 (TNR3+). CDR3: CSAVPPTGEQYF.